The 32 T cell receptor beta chains listed next were all sequenced from one sample in a study of blood T cell repertoires in COVID-19. The repertoire was sequenced with immunoSEQ multiplex PCR; TCRdb's copy has only in-frame clones and lacks some. The profile shows around 270,000 clones, about 85% of them singletons. Material for sequencing was peripheral blood. The receptors come from a human donor with COVID-19, enrolled during active disease. The donor label of this sample is uncertain.

This chain connects TRBV25-1 to TRBJ2-7; D may be TRBD2 (5 bases). The CDR3 consists of 14 residues. V was clipped by 0 bases and J by 0 bases, with 6 bases between them. Germline CDR1 and CDR2: MGHDK and SYGVNS. CDR3 in amino acids: CASSEYTSSYEQYF. The CDR3 coding sequence is TGTGCCAGCAGTGAATATACTAGCTCCTACGAGCAGTACTTC.

This clone was observed a single time. The V gene is TRBV9, the J gene TRBJ2-2, with 11 bases lining up with TRBD1. In germline, CDR1 is SGDLS, CDR2 YYNGEE. This CDR3 is built from 17 residues. V gave up 3 bases and J gave up 0 bases; unmatched junction bases: 4. DNA of the CDR3: TGTGCCAGCAGCGCGTGGGGACAGGGGGCGAACACCGGGGAGCTGTTTTTT. Protein sequence: CASSAWGQGANTGELFF.

The chain recombines TRBV29-1 with TRBJ1-4; possibly TRBD1 for D (6 bases). The germline V gene encodes CDR1 SQVTM and CDR2 ANQGSEA. With 7 bases removed from V and 4 bases from J, the gap between germline ends came to 13 bases. This CDR3 spans 13 amino acids. The CDR3 DNA follows: TGCAGCGCTGGGGGGGGCAGTAATGAAAAACTGTTTTTT. It codes for CSAGGGSNEKLFF.

The chain employs TRBV15 and TRBJ2-5; TRBD2 matches 11 bases. V dropped 3 bases and J dropped 5; count of bases not matched to a gene: 8. Germline V gives CDR1 LNHNV, CDR2 YYDKDF (reference sequence). The CDR3 contains 16 residues. The CDR3, as DNA: TGTGCCACCAGCAGGCCTGTAGCGGGAGGGGCGGAGACCCAGTACTTC. Residues: CATSRPVAGGAETQYF.

The chain couples TRBV14 to TRBJ2-1; 12 bases are shared with TRBD2. This CDR3 is 16 amino acids long. Germline V gene data show CDR1 as SGHDN and CDR2 as FVKESK. V trimming: 3 bases; J trimming: 7 bases; junction bases outside the gene matches: 7. The CDR3 nucleotides read TGTGCCAGCAGCCACCAACTAGCGGGAGGCCGGAATGAGCAGTTCTTC. Residues: CASSHQLAGGRNEQFF.

J is TRBJ1-5 and V is TRBV5-5, with D perhaps TRBD1 (5 bases). Germline-derived CDR1 and CDR2 are SGHKS and YYEKEE (reference sequence). V was pared by 0 bases and J by 5 bases, with 6 bases between. This CDR3 contains 13 residues. The CDR3 DNA follows: TGTGCCAGCAGCTTGGCGGGGGATCAGCCCCAGCATTTT. Protein product: CASSLAGDQPQHF.

This clone came up a few times. The chain uses TRBV3-1 (or the pseudogene TRBV3-2) and TRBJ2-1; D is perhaps TRBD2 (6 bases). CDR1 is LGHDT and CDR2 is YNNKEL in the germline V gene (reference sequence). V was trimmed by 8 bases and J by 0 bases, leaving 14 bases between them. The CDR3 length is 15 residues. CDR3 nucleotide sequence: TGTGCCAGCCGGGCGGGGACCACCTCCTACAATGAGCAGTTCTTC. Translation gives CASRAGTTSYNEQFF.

The chain links TRBV3-1 (or the pseudogene TRBV3-2) to TRBJ1-2, with D possibly TRBD1 on 6 matching bases. V was pared by 4 bases and J by 8 bases, with 23 bases between. The CDR3 length is 16 residues. Per the germline V gene, CDR1 is LGHDT and CDR2 is YNNKEL (reference sequence). This CDR3 reads CASSPLLRGAPRGYTF. The CDR3 nucleotides read TGTGCCAGCAGCCCCCTTTTGCGGGGGGCCCCTAGAGGCTACACCTTC.

This chain links TRBV11-3 with TRBJ1-6; possible D gene TRBD1, 6 bases. V was cut by 5 bases and J by 7 bases, with 15 bases left in between. Germline-derived CDR1 and CDR2 are SGHNT and YENEEA. The CDR3 loop spans 15 amino acids. For the CDR3, the DNA is TGTGCCAGCAGCCCTCGTCAGGGGACGAATTCACCCCTCCACTTT. As protein: CASSPRQGTNSPLHF.

The J gene is TRBJ2-5, the V gene TRBV28, with 7 positions matching TRBD2. From germline, CDR1 is MDHEN and CDR2 SYDVKM. The CDR3 covers 17 residues. V dropped 5 bases and J dropped 4; count of bases not matched to a gene: 16. The DNA for the CDR3 is TGTGCCAGCAGTCCCAGATCAGGGAGGGGATCGGGAGAGACCCAGTACTTC. Its protein is CASSPRSGRGSGETQYF.

V usage is TRBV7-2 and J usage is TRBJ1-2; D call uncertain. The germline V and J ends were trimmed by 6 bases and 5 bases, with 13 bases remaining between them. The germline V gene encodes CDR1 SGHTA and CDR2 FQGNSA. The CDR3 loop spans 13 amino acids. The CDR3 region is CASSSGSVYGYTF. Written as DNA, the CDR3 is TGTGCCAGCAGTTCCGGGTCCGTATATGGCTACACCTTC.

This chain uses TRBV28 with TRBJ1-1, with D possibly being TRBD1 (6 bases). The CDR3 loop spans 13 amino acids. V was trimmed by 8 bases and J by 5 bases, leaving 15 bases between them. Germline CDR1 reads MDHEN; CDR2 reads SYDVKM. CDR3: CASHPGVWTEAFF. CDR3 coding DNA: TGTGCCAGCCATCCAGGGGTCTGGACTGAAGCTTTCTTT. The full variable domain, its missing parts supplied by reference TRBV28 and TRBJ1-1, is DVKVTQSSRYLVKRTGEKVFLECVQDMDHENMFWYRQDPGLGLRLIYFSYDVKMKEKGDIPEGYSVSREKKERFSLILESASTNQTSMYLCASHPGVWTEAFFGQGTRLTVV.

This clone was seen a handful of times. The chain is built from TRBV6-2 or TRBV6-3 and TRBJ2-7, with 7 bases lining up with TRBD1. The CDR3 loop spans 14 amino acids. Trimming cost V 6 bases and J 2 bases; bases outside gene matches: 7. Per the germline V gene, CDR1 is MNHEY and CDR2 is SVGEGT. CDR3 residues: CASSETGYTYEQYF. CDR3 bases: TGTGCCAGCAGCGAGACAGGGTACACCTACGAGCAGTACTTC.

V and J are TRBV7-6 and TRBJ2-1; TRBD2 aligns across 12 bases. CDR1 and CDR2 from the germline V gene are SGHVS and FNYEAQ. The J segment lost 7 bases and the V segment lost 5 bases, leaving 21 bases of the junction unmatched. The CDR3 loop spans 20 amino acids. CDR3 bases: TGTGCCAGCAGCCCCAGGCCCCTACTAGCGGGAGGCCCTCATGGGAATGAGCAGTTCTTC. Encoded protein: CASSPRPLLAGGPHGNEQFF.

The V call is TRBV7-9, the J call TRBJ1-1, with 8 bases lining up with TRBD1. Germline CDR1 SEHNR, CDR2 FQNEAQ (reference sequence). V lost 4 bases, J lost 5 bases, and 6 bases stayed unmatched. This CDR3 has 14 amino acids. As DNA, the CDR3 is TGTGCCAGCAGCTCTTCAGGGGGCAGAACTGAAGCTTTCTTT. Its translation: CASSSSGGRTEAFF.

The chain couples TRBV25-1 to TRBJ1-2, with D possibly being TRBD1 (5 bases). V was trimmed by 6 bases and J by 8 bases, leaving 16 bases between them. Germline CDR1 and CDR2: MGHDK and SYGVNS. The CDR3 extends over 13 amino acids. CDR3 DNA: TGTGCCAGCAGGGAACGGGGGGAGGGCGGCTACACCTTC. Encoded protein: CASRERGEGGYTF.

The V call is TRBV19, the J call TRBJ2-7, with TRBD2 matching over 7 bases. The germline gives CDR1 LNHDA, CDR2 SQIVND (reference sequence). The trim removed 5 bases at V and 4 bases at J, leaving 14 bases unmatched. The CDR3 loop spans 16 amino acids. The CDR3 spells CASSSSRDYSFYEQYF. DNA for the CDR3: TGTGCCAGTAGTTCTAGCCGGGACTATTCCTTTTACGAGCAGTACTTC.

The genes are TRBV4-3 and TRBJ2-3; 8 nucleotides line up with TRBD2. Germline values: CDR1 LGHNA, CDR2 YSLEER. The CDR3 length is 14 residues. The ends lost 2 bases at V and 5 bases at J; junction bases unmatched: 3. CDR3 sequence (DNA): TGCGCCAGCAGCCAATCAGCGGGAGTAGATACGCAGTATTTT. This gives the protein CASSQSAGVDTQYF.

The chain carries TRBV12-3 or TRBV12-4 and TRBJ1-2; D might be TRBD1 (5 bases). This CDR3 contains 12 residues. The V and J ends lost 5 bases and 4 bases respectively, with 8 bases between them. The DNA for the CDR3 is TGTGCCAGCAGTAGGGGTGCCTATGGCTACACCTTC. Translating it yields CASSRGAYGYTF.

The chain joins TRBV19 to TRBJ1-2; 10 nucleotides match TRBD1. The CDR3 runs 17 residues. J was trimmed by 4 bases and V by 6 bases; bases with no gene match: 14. Looked up from germline, CDR1 is LNHDA and CDR2 is SQIVND (reference sequence). The CDR3 DNA follows: TGTGCCAGTAGCCCTACGGTGCGAGGGACAGGGGTCTATGGCTACACCTTC. The encoded protein is CASSPTVRGTGVYGYTF.

This chain joins TRBV9 and TRBJ2-1, with 12 nucleotides matching TRBD2. Germline assignment: CDR1 SGDLS and CDR2 YYNGEE. The CDR3 sequence is 19 residues long. Trimming at V came to 0 bases and at J to 1 base, leaving 8 bases not matched to a gene. The CDR3 here is CASSVDRGLAGGSYNEQFF. CDR3 coding DNA: TGTGCCAGCAGCGTAGATAGGGGGCTAGCGGGAGGGTCCTACAATGAGCAGTTCTTC.

This clone was seen only a few times. The CDR3 here is CASSQASGSYNEQFF. In DNA, the CDR3 is TGCGCCAGCAGCCAAGCTTCGGGGTCATACAATGAGCAGTTCTTC. The V and J genes are TRBV4-1 and TRBJ2-1; D may be TRBD2 (5 bases). The CDR3 is made up of 15 amino acids. The V gene's germline CDR1 is MGHRA and CDR2 YSYEKL. The V gene lost 1 base and the J gene lost 4 bases, with 11 bases spanning the gap.

The V and J genes are TRBV7-6 and TRBJ2-7; 10 positions match TRBD1. Germline CDR1 SGHVS, CDR2 FNYEAQ. This CDR3 is 15 amino acids long. Trimming at V came to 5 bases and at J to 2 bases, leaving 6 bases not matched to a gene. CDR3 sequence (DNA): TGTGCCAGCAGCCCAGTTGACAGGGGGCCCTACGAGCAGTACTTC. Protein sequence: CASSPVDRGPYEQYF.

This chain joins TRBV27 and TRBJ2-7; unclear D gene. The CDR3 sequence is 11 residues long. The V gene's germline CDR1 is MNHEY and CDR2 SMNVEV (reference sequence). V lost 5 bases, J lost 3 bases, and 5 bases lay in between. CDR3: CASSRGYEQYF. In DNA, the CDR3 is TGTGCCAGCAGTCGAGGCTACGAGCAGTACTTC.

This clone was observed a few times. This chain connects TRBV11-2 to TRBJ1-3, with a weak D call TRBD1 (6 bases). The CDR3 consists of 15 residues. The germline V gene has CDR1 SGHAT and CDR2 FQNNGV. V was clipped by 0 bases and J by 4 bases, with 10 bases between them. CDR3 nucleotides: TGTGCCAGCAGCTTAGAGGGGGCTCTAGGAAACACCATATATTTT. Translated, it gives CASSLEGALGNTIYF.

The rearrangement links TRBV15 to TRBJ1-2; possible D gene TRBD1, 5 bases. Germline CDR1 LNHNV, CDR2 YYDKDF (reference sequence). V lost 6 bases and J lost 10, with 18 bases in between. The CDR3 extends over 13 amino acids. The CDR3 loop reads CATSKGLPVDYTF. Here the CDR3 DNA reads TGTGCCACCAGTAAGGGACTCCCGGTCGACTACACCTTC.

This chain connects TRBV11-3 to TRBJ2-1, with 7 positions matching TRBD1. Per germline, CDR1 SGHNT and CDR2 YENEEA. The J segment lost 8 bases and the V segment lost 3 bases, leaving 7 bases of the junction unmatched. The CDR3 has 14 residues. The CDR3 DNA sequence: TGTGCCAGCAGCTTTAAGGGGGCAGGTGATGAGCAGTTCTTC. Protein sequence: CASSFKGAGDEQFF.

V and J are TRBV10-1 and TRBJ2-1, with D maybe TRBD1 (5 bases). CDR1 is WNHNN, CDR2 SYGVQD, per germline (reference sequence). The CDR3 contains 13 residues. Trimming removed 7 bases at V and 5 bases at J, with 12 bases between. The CDR3 DNA follows: TGCGCCAGCAAGCAACAGGTGAACAATGAGCAGTTCTTC. Translated: CASKQQVNNEQFF.

This chain uses TRBV7-9 with TRBJ1-1, with D maybe TRBD1 (5 bases). V was shortened by 1 base and J by 4 bases, with 10 bases between the two germline ends. The CDR3 runs 14 residues. CDR1 is SEHNR, CDR2 FQNEAQ, per germline (reference sequence). The CDR3 nucleotides read TGTGCCAGCAGCTTAGAGCGGGACGGCACTGAAGCTTTCTTT. It translates to CASSLERDGTEAFF.

The genes are TRBV10-2 and TRBJ2-1; TRBD2 matches at 12 bases. Germline CDR1 reads WSHSY; CDR2 reads SAAADI. With V trimmed by 6 bases and J by 9 bases, 6 bases remained unmatched. This CDR3 spans 14 amino acids. As DNA, the CDR3 is TGCGCCAGCAGGGGACTAGCGGGTGTAGGTGAGCAGTTCTTC. Translating it yields CASRGLAGVGEQFF.

CDR3 in amino acids: CASSAPGGGKWQKDGYTF. The CDR3 DNA reads as TGTGCCAGCAGTGCCCCCGGCGGGGGGAAGTGGCAGAAGGATGGCTACACCTTC. This chain uses TRBV28 with TRBJ1-2, with a tentative D call TRBD1 (5 bases). The germline V gene encodes CDR1 MDHEN and CDR2 SYDVKM. This CDR3 spans 18 amino acids. V was pared by 5 bases and J by 6 bases, with 28 bases between.

The chain combines TRBV27 with TRBJ2-7; D is possibly TRBD2 (6 bases). Trimming pared 7 bases from V and 0 bases from J, leaving 16 bases between. The CDR3 sequence is 15 residues long. CDR1 MNHEY and CDR2 SMNVEV come from the germline V gene (reference sequence). The CDR3 reads CASTPASANSYEQYF. CDR3 bases: TGTGCCAGCACCCCGGCTAGCGCAAACTCCTACGAGCAGTACTTC.